These 16 T cell receptor beta chains came from one sample sequenced in a study of regulatory T cells in long-lasting Graves disease (dated by TCRdb to the early 2020s). The sample's time point label, decoded: newly diagnosed GD, antithyroid drugs for less than 3 months. For both TCR sequencing and RNA sequencing, RNA was extracted from PBMCs in TRIzol. Library preparation used multiplex PCR. Sequencing instrument: Illumina HiSeq 4000. TCR beta libraries were built with iRepertoire HTBI primers and Arm-PCR amplification of CDR3 regions. The public reads were quality trimmed at Q25 with fastp and then assembled into clones with MiXCR by TCRdb, keeping productive beta chains. Each CDR3 protein gets just one entry, which takes the most common genes and DNA from the rows behind it. The sample table shows hundreds of thousands of distinct CDR3 sequences, and more than 15% are seen once. Around 12% of the sample is held by the ten biggest clonotypes.

The same sample was also used in a study of T cells in Graves' hyperthyroidism and ophthalmopathy.

Sequencing was performed on peripheral blood mononuclear cells (PBMCs), taken at new diagnosis, from a patient treated with antithyroid drugs. The receptor source for this set is a man aged 18-30 years with Graves disease. Donor details come from another sample of the same person, matched by shared clones.

This clonotype was seen only a few times. The CDR3: CASSLRGGVQETQYF. The CDR3 DNA follows: TGTGCCAGCAGCTTAAGAGGCGGGGTCCAAGAGACCCAGTACTTC. V and J are TRBV7-9 and TRBJ2-5; D might be TRBD2 (6 bases). Germline values: CDR1 SEHNR, CDR2 FQNEAQ (reference sequence). The CDR3 has 15 amino acids. Trimming pared 2 bases from V and 1 base from J, leaving 11 bases between.

This clonotype turned up a few times. V gene TRBV19 combines with J gene TRBJ1-1, with TRBD1 as a possible D gene (5 bases). The CDR3 consists of 16 residues. V dropped 2 bases and J dropped 1 base, with 14 bases sitting between them. Germline CDR1 LNHDA, CDR2 SQIVND (reference sequence). The CDR3 region has the DNA TGTGCCAGTAGTATATACTCAGGAGGGGCGAACACTGAAGCTTTCTTT. It specifies CASSIYSGGANTEAFF. Full variable domain (rest looked up from reference TRBV19 and TRBJ1-1): DGGITQSPKYLFRKEGQNVTLSCEQNLNHDAMYWYRQDPGQGLRLIYYSQIVNDFQKGDIAEGYSVSREKKESFPLTVTSAQKNPTAFYLCASSIYSGGANTEAFFGQGTRLTVV.

This clonotype was observed a few times. The V call is TRBV5-4, the J call TRBJ2-1; 14 nucleotides match TRBD2. The CDR3 is 16 amino acids. The junction had 9 bases not matched to a gene; V was cut back by 4 bases and J by 9 bases. From germline, CDR1 is SGHNT and CDR2 YYREEE (reference sequence). CDR3: CASSGGGLAGVGEQFF. CDR3 coding DNA: TGTGCCAGCAGCGGAGGGGGACTAGCGGGAGTCGGTGAGCAGTTCTTC. Supplemented by reference TRBV5-4 and TRBJ2-1, the full variable domain reads ETGVTQSPTHLIKTRGQQVTLRCSSQSGHNTVSWYQQALGQGPQFIFQYYREEENGRGNFPPRFSGLQFPNYSSELNVNALELDDSALYLCASSGGGLAGVGEQFFGPGTRLTVL.

V and J are TRBV14 and TRBJ2-1; D is unclear. The germline V and J ends were trimmed by 1 base and 2 bases, with 9 bases remaining between them. Germline-derived CDR1 and CDR2 are SGHDN and FVKESK. The CDR3 covers 15 residues. The CDR3 DNA is TGTGCCAGCAGCCAAGTAGTCGGACCCTACAATGAGCAGTTCTTC. Its translation is CASSQVVGPYNEQFF.

This clonotype was recorded many times. This rearrangement joins TRBV7-8 to TRBJ2-7; the match to TRBD1 covers 10 bases. The junction had 4 bases not matched to a gene; V was cut back by 1 base and J by 4 bases. This CDR3 is 15 amino acids long. Germline lookup yields CDR1 SGHVS and CDR2 FQNEAQ. Here the CDR3 DNA reads TGTGCCAGCAGCTTAGTGCGGGACAGGGGTTACGAGCAGTACTTC. Translated: CASSLVRDRGYEQYF.

This clonotype was picked up a small number of times. The chain carries TRBV6-2 or TRBV6-3 and TRBJ2-6, with 7 bases lining up with TRBD1. This CDR3 has 14 residues. Germline values: CDR1 MNHEY, CDR2 SVGEGT. V lost 9 bases and J lost 2; bases outside the gene matches: 4. The CDR3 DNA follows: TGTGCCAGTTACAGGGGCCCTGGGGCCAACGTCCTGACTTTC. It specifies CASYRGPGANVLTF.

Ten or more counts support this clonotype. The V call is TRBV5-1, the J call TRBJ1-6; unclear D gene. CDR1 is SGHRS, CDR2 YFSETQ, per germline. V lost 6 bases to trimming and J lost 5 bases, with 12 bases between them. The CDR3 runs 14 residues. The DNA of the CDR3 is TGCGCCAGCAATCCTCGGGGAGATAATTCACCCCTCCACTTT. It yields the protein CASNPRGDNSPLHF.

This sequence joins TRBV20-1 and TRBJ2-1; the match to TRBD1 covers 8 bases. CDR3 length equals 12 residues. Germline loops: CDR1 DFQATT, CDR2 SNEGSKA (reference sequence). This chain's CDR3 is CSPDREASEQFF. CDR3 nucleotide sequence: TGCAGCCCGGACAGGGAGGCCAGTGAGCAGTTCTTC.

At least ten counts were recorded for this clonotype. The chain recombines TRBV28 with TRBJ2-3, with TRBD2 identical over 7 bases. Germline V gene sequence: CDR1 MDHEN, CDR2 SYDVKM. V trimming: 5 bases; J trimming: 5 bases; junction bases outside the gene matches: 22. This CDR3 is built from 19 residues. This CDR3 reads CASSTLFRKAGVWGDTQYF. The CDR3, as DNA: TGTGCCAGCAGTACGCTGTTTCGAAAGGCGGGAGTTTGGGGAGATACGCAGTATTTT.

As for this clonotype: Being one base from a much bigger clone, this may be a read error. The chain links TRBV11-2 to TRBJ1-1, with a possible D match to TRBD1 (6 bases). Germline V gene data show CDR1 as SGHAT and CDR2 as FQNNGV. The CDR3 is 13 amino acids. CDR3 sequence (DNA): TGTGCCGGCAGCTTAGCCCAAGGGGGTGAAGCTTTCTTT. Protein sequence: CAGSLAQGGEAFF.

Remarks on this clonotype: This likely reflects a read error, since a far larger clone is one base away. This rearrangement joins TRBV7-6 to TRBJ2-3; TRBD2 agrees at 9 bases. Per germline, CDR1 SGHVS and CDR2 FNYEAQ. V trimming: 5 bases; J trimming: 0 bases; junction bases outside the gene matches: 6. The CDR3 sequence is 16 residues long. The CDR3 bases are TGTGCCAGCAGCGCAGGGACTAGCTGGAGCACAGATACGCAGTATTTT. This translates into CASSAGTSWSTDTQYF.

There are many counts of this clonotype. The rearrangement joins TRBV12-5 to TRBJ1-5; no clear D gene. Germline-derived CDR1 and CDR2 are LGHNT and FRNRAP. The CDR3 totals 11 residues. Trimming shortened V by 7 bases and J by 5 bases, and 6 bases separated the two germline ends. CDR3 nucleotides: TGTGCTAGTGCCCAGGATCAGCCCCAGCATTTT. Amino acid sequence: CASAQDQPQHF.

This clonotype was counted only a few times. The chain joins TRBV7-8 to TRBJ2-5, with 11 bases matching TRBD2. V dropped 8 bases and J dropped 4; count of bases not matched to a gene: 21. Germline assignment: CDR1 SGHVS and CDR2 FQNEAQ. The CDR3 has 19 residues. The CDR3 sequence: CASRTRVGLGLADVETQYF. For the CDR3, the DNA is TGTGCCAGCCGGACACGAGTGGGCCTGGGACTAGCGGATGTAGAGACCCAGTACTTC.

This clonotype occurred a few times. The J gene is TRBJ2-7, the V gene TRBV7-8, with D unresolved. CDR3 length: 15 residues. Germline CDR1 and CDR2: SGHVS and FQNEAQ. The V gene lost 2 bases and the J gene lost 0 bases, with 11 bases spanning the gap. The CDR3 DNA is TGTGCCAGCAGCTTACTGGCAGAAAACTCCTACGAGCAGTACTTC. It translates to CASSLLAENSYEQYF.

This clonotype was seen ten or more times. The chain combines TRBV28 with TRBJ1-1, with D hard to call. V lost 9 bases to trimming and J lost 1 base, with 12 bases between them. The germline gives CDR1 MDHEN, CDR2 SYDVKM. The length of the CDR3 is 13 residues. The CDR3 sequence is CASHVTGNTEAFF. The CDR3 coding sequence is TGTGCCAGTCACGTTACGGGGAACACTGAAGCTTTCTTT.

This clonotype has a handful of counts. The chain has TRBV24-1 and TRBJ2-5, with 10 bases lining up with TRBD1. The germline CDR1 and CDR2 sequences are KGHDR and SFDVKD. V was pared by 3 bases and J by 5 bases, with 8 bases of the junction left unmatched. CDR3 length: 16 residues. CDR3 in amino acids: CATSDTGTGVVETQYF. The CDR3 DNA reads as TGTGCCACCAGTGATACCGGGACAGGGGTAGTGGAGACCCAGTACTTC.